The T cell receptor (beta chain) under discussion was sequenced for a study of T cell responses to AZD1222 COVID-19 vaccine. Study observations and caveats: Recipients of AZD1222 seropositive at baseline numbered only 6 or 7.

Only in-frame clones appear in the TCRdb table, and some are missing; sequencing was by immunoSEQ multiplex PCR. The profile shows around 100,000 clones, approximately 89% of them singletons. As concerns this clone: Its antigen remains unidentified.

This receptor was taken from an adult in good health. The sample was peripheral blood, taken on day 0 of AZD1222 vaccination.

Here the CDR3 DNA reads TGTGCCAGTAGTATAGATTTCTGGGACAGGGGTATTCTTGGCTACACCTTC. Residues: CASSIDFWDRGILGYTF. This chain links TRBV19 with TRBJ1-2; 10 nucleotides align to TRBD1. Germline-derived CDR1 and CDR2 are LNHDA and SQIVND (reference sequence). The CDR3 extends over 17 amino acids. The trim removed 0 bases at V and 7 bases at J, leaving 11 bases unmatched.